This is a list of T cell receptor beta chains from one sample in a study of cytotoxic CD8 clonotypes in ibrutinib-treated CLL. Here immunoSEQ multiplex PCR was the method, and the copy in TCRdb shows in-frame clones only, minus some. The sample holds roughly 200,000 clones; around 72% are singletons and the top ten take 10% to 15%. Sample: PBMCs, taken after 24 months of ibrutinib treatment. These receptor sequences come from a human donor with chronic lymphocytic leukemia. The CDR3 runs from the conserved cysteine through the conserved F or W. The D gene is left open where the match is weak. Expanded clones get a size class; other rows say once, few or many, or leave the size out.

v_gene	j_gene	d_gene	abundance	CDR3nt	CDR3aa
TRBV10-3	TRBJ2-7	.	few	TGTGCCATCAGTGAGCTACCCTACGAGCAGTACTTC	CAISELPYEQYF
TRBV2	TRBJ2-1	.	.	TGTGCCAGCTCTACCGGGACTCAAATTAGGTATGAGCAGTTCTTC	CASSTGTQIRYEQFF
TRBV19	TRBJ1-1	.	.	TGTGCCAGTATTGGCGACAGGCGAACTGAAGCTTTCTTT	CASIGDRRTEAFF
TRBV5-4	TRBJ2-3	.	.	TGTGCCAGCAAATCAGGGACGACAGTTGCAGATACGCAGTATTTT	CASKSGTTVADTQYF
TRBV7-8	TRBJ1-1	.	.	TGTGCCAGCAGCTTAGGCTCTGGCTTCTCCTTCTTT	CASSLGSGFSFF
TRBV9	TRBJ1-2	.	few	TGTGCCAGCAGCTATATTGGAGACGGCTACACCTTC	CASSYIGDGYTF
TRBV27	TRBJ2-7	.	.	TGTGCCAGCAGTCCCACAGGGTACGAGCAGTACTTC	CASSPTGYEQYF
TRBV6-5	TRBJ2-7	.	.	TGTGCCAGCAGTTACTCGAGCCCGGGTTACGAGCAGTACTTC	CASSYSSPGYEQYF
TRBV10-1	TRBJ1-5	TRBD1	.	TGCGCCAGCCAGGACAGGGGTGCGTGTCAGCCCCAGCATTTT	CASQDRGACQPQHF
TRBV7-8	TRBJ2-1	TRBD2	once	TGTGCCAGCAGCCTGGGACTACCAACTTACAATGAGCAGTTCTTC	CASSLGLPTYNEQFF
TRBV7-6	TRBJ2-5	TRBD2	.	TGTGCCAGCAGCTTAGCTGGGGCTAGCGGGAGACGGTGGGGCCAAGAGACCCAGTACTTC	CASSLAGASGRRWGQETQYF
TRBV7-9	TRBJ2-7	TRBD2	.	TGTGCCAGCGCACCGGGACTAGCCTCCGAGCAGTACTTC	CASAPGLASEQYF
TRBV21-1	TRBJ2-7	.	.	TGTGCCAGCAGCCCCATGCCGGCAGGGAGCTCCTACGAGCAGTACTTC	CASSPMPAGSSYEQYF
TRBV7-8	TRBJ2-7	TRBD2	many	TGTGCCAGCGGCCAGCGGGGGACCTACGAGCAGTACTTC	CASGQRGTYEQYF
TRBV11-3	TRBJ2-1	.	few	TGTGCCAGCAGTTCACAGGAAAACAATGAGCAGTTCTTC	CASSSQENNEQFF
TRBV2	TRBJ2-1	TRBD2	.	TGTGCCAGCAGTGGCAGGACTAGCAAGAGCTCCTACAATGAGCAGTTCTTC	CASSGRTSKSSYNEQFF
TRBV10-3	TRBJ1-2	.	.	TGTGCCATCAGGGCGGACGGAGTTAACTATGGCTACACCTTC	CAIRADGVNYGYTF
TRBV14	TRBJ2-1	.	few	TGTGCCAGCAGCCAAGATCTGGCGGGATGGGTGGGAGAGCAGTTCTTC	CASSQDLAGWVGEQFF
TRBV18	TRBJ2-1	TRBD2	once	TGTGCCAGCGGGACTAGCGGGAGGAACGGGGACTATGAGCAGTTCTTC	CASGTSGRNGDYEQFF
TRBV10-1	TRBJ2-1	.	.	TGCGCCAGCAGTGAAGCTTCGTTTTACAATGAGCAGTTCTTC	CASSEASFYNEQFF
TRBV14	TRBJ2-7	TRBD1	.	TGTGCCAGCAGCCAAGTAATACAGGGGGCGTACGAGCAGTACTTC	CASSQVIQGAYEQYF
TRBV19	TRBJ1-4	.	.	TGTGCCAGTAGTATCGGCAGGGTCGGTTCTGAAAAACTGTTTTTT	CASSIGRVGSEKLFF
TRBV28	TRBJ1-1	.	.	TGTGCCAGCAGTTTACTGAGGGCAGGGAGGGAGGGAGCTTTCTTT	CASSLLRAGREGAFF
TRBV18	TRBJ1-5	TRBD1	.	TGTGCCAGCTCACCGGATACGACAGGGTCCCAGCCCCAGCATTTT	CASSPDTTGSQPQHF
TRBV5-1	TRBJ2-7	TRBD1	.	TGCGCCAGCAGCCCCAATTTTGGGCAGGGGGCGAAAGAGCAGTACTTC	CASSPNFGQGAKEQYF
TRBV5-1	TRBJ2-7	TRBD1	.	TGCGCCAGCAGCGGACAGGGTTCCTACGAGCAGTACTTC	CASSGQGSYEQYF
TRBV29-1	TRBJ2-1	.	.	TGCAGCGTTGGGACAGGTCGAGGGGGGGGTCTTTACAATGAGCAGTTCTTC	CSVGTGRGGGLYNEQFF
TRBV11-2	TRBJ2-7	TRBD2	.	TGTGCCAGCAGCTTAGGACTAGCGGCCGCCTACGAGCAGTACTTC	CASSLGLAAAYEQYF
TRBV4-3	TRBJ2-2	TRBD1	.	TGCGCCAGCAGCCGAAGACAGGGCAACACCGGGGAGCTGTTTTTT	CASSRRQGNTGELFF
TRBV9	TRBJ1-1	TRBD1	.	TGTGCCAGCAGCACAGGACAGGTCATGAACACTGAAGCTTTCTTT	CASSTGQVMNTEAFF
TRBV21-1	TRBJ2-7	.	.	TGTGCCAGCACCAAAATGGCGGGAGTGTTGGACTACGAGCAGTACTTC	CASTKMAGVLDYEQYF
TRBV29-1	TRBJ2-7	TRBD1	.	TGCAGCGTTATTGGGACAGGGGGACCCTACGAGCAGTACTTC	CSVIGTGGPYEQYF
TRBV19	TRBJ2-7	.	.	TGTGCCAGTAGTCGCGGTGCAGGAAGCTCCTACGAGCAGTACTTC	CASSRGAGSSYEQYF
TRBV5-1	TRBJ2-1	TRBD2	.	TGCGCCAGCAGGGGACTAGCGGACTACAATGAGCAGTTCTTC	CASRGLADYNEQFF
TRBV6-1	TRBJ1-1	.	.	TGTGCCAGCCTCCATACGGGGACCCTGAACACTGAAGCTTTCTTT	CASLHTGTLNTEAFF
TRBV6-5	TRBJ1-4	TRBD1	.	TGTGCCAGCAGTTACGGGGACAGGTATAATGAAAAACTGTTTTTT	CASSYGDRYNEKLFF
TRBV28	TRBJ2-7	TRBD2	.	TGTGCCAGCAGCGTCGGGACTAGCTACGAGCAGTACTTC	CASSVGTSYEQYF
TRBV6-1	TRBJ2-7	.	.	TGTGCCAGCAGTCCCCCCATGGGTGAGCAGTACTTC	CASSPPMGEQYF
TRBV28	TRBJ1-2	.	once	TGTGCCAGCAGTTTATCTGGGGGCAGGGGCTACACCTTC	CASSLSGGRGYTF
TRBV28	TRBJ2-7	TRBD1	few	TGTGCCAGCATCGACAGGGGGTATGGCGAGCAGTACTTC	CASIDRGYGEQYF
TRBV11-2	TRBJ1-1	.	.	TGTGCCAGCAGCATCAAGAGGGGAGAGACTGAAGCTTTCTTT	CASSIKRGETEAFF
TRBV27	TRBJ2-3	TRBD2	.	TGTGCCAGCAGTTCCGGACTAGCGGGCACAGATACGCAGTATTTT	CASSSGLAGTDTQYF